The 27 T cell receptor beta chains reported below all come from one sample, sequenced in a study of blood T cells in healthy people across ages. Combining a sample-barcoded 5' primer with a J-beta primer mix, a second PCR ran for roughly 6 to 12 cycles. TCRdb reprocessed the 5' RACE reads via MiXCR and lists one record per CDR3 protein. The sample has 730,000 or so distinct CDR3 sequences, around 38% seen once. Source material: blood. Every receptor here comes from a man at least 80 years old in good health.

V is TRBV6-6 and J is TRBJ2-4; D not resolved. Germline V lookup: CDR1 MNHNY, CDR2 SVGAGI (reference sequence). Trimming removed 4 bases from V and 7 bases from J, with 11 bases in between. The CDR3 is 13 residues long. The chain's CDR3 is CASSSDGLNIQYF. Here the CDR3 DNA reads TGTGCCAGCAGTTCGGATGGTCTCAACATTCAGTACTTC.

The genes are TRBV27 and TRBJ1-2; D gene uncertain. Germline V gives CDR1 MNHEY, CDR2 SMNVEV (reference sequence). The CDR3 is 14 amino acids. Trimming removed 9 bases at V and 3 bases at J, with 17 bases between. Here the CDR3 DNA reads TGTGCCAGTAGTCTCGGCCCCCTGGACTATGGCTACACCTTC. Encoded protein: CASSLGPLDYGYTF.

The chain links TRBV27 to TRBJ1-4; TRBD1 aligns across 8 bases. CDR3 length equals 14 residues. V shed 5 bases, J shed 7 bases, and the junction held 6 bases outside the gene matches. Germline CDR1 reads MNHEY; CDR2 reads SMNVEV (reference sequence). CDR3 loop: CASSHNGQGEKLFF. CDR3 coding DNA: TGTGCCAGCAGTCACAACGGACAGGGTGAAAAACTGTTTTTT.

The J gene is TRBJ2-5, the V gene TRBV7-9; D perhaps matches TRBD1 (6 bases). The better agreement between TRBJ2-7 and the DNA end casts doubt on the J call. The CDR3 runs to 13 residues. Germline lookup yields CDR1 SEHNR and CDR2 FQNEAQ (reference sequence). CDR3 region: CASSAPDSHEQYF. Here the CDR3 DNA reads TGTGCCAGCAGCGCGCCGGACAGTCACGAGCAGTACTTC.

This clonotype was observed many times. The J gene is TRBJ2-5, the V gene TRBV6-2 or TRBV6-3; the D gene is possibly TRBD2 (6 bases). V lost 5 bases, J lost 5 bases, and 9 bases lay in between. The CDR3 has 12 residues. CDR1 is MNHEY and CDR2 is SVGEGT in the germline V gene. The CDR3 is CASSPAGETQYF. CDR3 nucleotides: TGTGCCAGCAGTCCCGCGGGGGAGACCCAGTACTTC.

The chain links TRBV29-1 to TRBJ2-5; D not resolved. The CDR3 consists of 12 residues. CDR1 is SQVTM and CDR2 is ANQGSEA in the germline V gene. V was pared by 4 bases and J by 2 bases, with 8 bases between. The CDR3, as DNA: TGCAGCGTTGGGGATCAACAAGAGACCCAGTACTTC. This codes for CSVGDQQETQYF.

There are a few counts of this clonotype. The V and J genes are TRBV7-2 and TRBJ2-7; 9 bases line up with TRBD1. This CDR3 is 15 amino acids long. Germline V lookup: CDR1 SGHTA, CDR2 FQGNSA. V lost 5 bases and J lost 2; bases outside the gene matches: 7. The CDR3 DNA follows: TGTGCCAGCAGCCCCAGACAGGGGGGGGCCTACGAGCAGTACTTC. Its protein product is CASSPRQGGAYEQYF.

This clonotype was observed a handful of times. CDR3 in DNA: TGTGCCAGCAGTCTCGGGACAGAATCAGATACGCAGTATTTT. This sequence encodes CASSLGTESDTQYF. This rearrangement joins TRBV27 to TRBJ2-3; 7 bases map to TRBD1. The V segment lost 5 bases and the J segment 4 bases; nucleotides outside the gene matches: 6. The CDR3 loop spans 14 amino acids. Germline CDR1 and CDR2: MNHEY and SMNVEV (reference sequence).

The rearrangement joins TRBV6-5 to TRBJ2-7; TRBD2 matches 8 bases. Germline CDR1 and CDR2: MNHEY and SVGAGI. After removal of 5 bases from V and 6 bases from J, the junction contained 6 bases not matched to a gene. This CDR3 spans 13 amino acids. This chain's CDR3 is CASSDGRGGEQYF. As DNA, the CDR3 is TGTGCCAGCAGTGACGGGAGGGGAGGCGAGCAGTACTTC.

Only one count was recorded for this clonotype. The DNA of the CDR3 is TGCGCCAGCAGCTTGGGGTGGGACCTCGTCGGCTACACCTTC. Its translation: CASSLGWDLVGYTF. The chain employs TRBV5-1 and TRBJ1-2; tentatively, D is TRBD1 (5 bases). The germline CDR1 and CDR2 sequences are SGHRS and YFSETQ. The CDR3 loop spans 14 amino acids. The V gene lost 0 bases and the J gene lost 8 bases, with 14 bases spanning the gap.

In DNA, the CDR3 is TGTGCCAGCAGCTTATATGGGGTTGGGGGGTTTGCTGAAGCTTTCTTT. This sequence encodes CASSLYGVGGFAEAFF. The gene calls are TRBV7-2 and TRBJ1-1; the D gene is possibly TRBD1 (5 bases). This CDR3 comprises 16 residues. Germline CDR1 and CDR2: SGHTA and FQGNSA. Trimming cost V 2 bases and J 6 bases, with 19 bases left between them.

This clonotype was recorded a few times. The chain combines TRBV2 with TRBJ2-3, with 7 bases fitting TRBD2. CDR1 SNHLY and CDR2 FYNNEI come from the germline V gene. The V and J ends lost 3 bases and 1 base, in that order; junction bases with no gene match: 7. The CDR3 has 16 residues. CDR3 sequence reads: CASSEDAGVGTDTQYF. As DNA, the CDR3 is TGTGCCAGCAGTGAGGACGCGGGAGTTGGCACAGATACGCAGTATTTT.

This clonotype was observed a handful of times. The CDR3 region is CASRTGTSGYEQYF. DNA of the CDR3: TGTGCCAGCAGGACAGGGACTAGCGGTTACGAGCAGTACTTC. This chain joins TRBV7-9 and TRBJ2-4; 11 positions agree with TRBD2. The J call may not be correct, given that the DNA end is closer to TRBJ2-7. The CDR3 totals 14 residues. CDR1 is SEHNR and CDR2 is FQNEAQ in the germline V gene (reference sequence).

The chain recombines TRBV13 with TRBJ2-5, with 13 positions matching TRBD2. The CDR3 is 16 amino acids. CDR1 and CDR2 (germline): PRHDT, FYEKMQ (reference sequence). Losses at the gene ends were 3 bases for V and 11 bases for J; bases not matched to a gene: 12. CDR3: CASSFTSGGADNEQYF. The CDR3 DNA reads TGTGCCAGCAGCTTTACTAGCGGGGGGGCCGATAATGAGCAGTACTTC.

The chain combines TRBV25-1 with TRBJ1-2, with no clear D. The CDR3 has 14 amino acids. Germline-derived CDR1 and CDR2 are MGHDK and SYGVNS. Trimming shortened V by 11 bases and J by 3 bases, and 19 bases separated the two germline ends. Here the CDR3 DNA reads TGTGCCTCTACCGGCGGGAAACCTGACTATGGCTACACCTTC. Amino acids: CASTGGKPDYGYTF.

V usage is TRBV29-1 and J usage is TRBJ1-2, with D hard to call. V lost 1 base, J lost 5 bases, and 11 bases lay in between. Germline CDR1 is SQVTM and CDR2 is ANQGSEA. This CDR3 spans 13 amino acids. Here the CDR3 reads CSVEAPGKYGYTF. CDR3 in DNA: TGCAGCGTTGAAGCCCCCGGAAAATATGGCTACACCTTC.

In this sample, this clonotype turned up a few times. The genes are TRBV25-1 and TRBJ1-6; no clear D gene. V was shortened by 4 bases and J by 6 bases, with 13 bases between the two germline ends. Germline CDR1 reads MGHDK; CDR2 reads SYGVNS. CDR3 size: 15 residues. CDR3 region: CASSGWAASNSPLHF. The CDR3 nucleotides are TGTGCCAGCAGTGGCTGGGCAGCTTCTAATTCACCCCTCCACTTT.

The CDR3: CASSQAGQADYGGYTF. DNA of the CDR3: TGTGCCAGCAGCCAAGCTGGACAGGCTGACTACGGGGGCTACACCTTC. The chain couples TRBV3-1 to TRBJ1-2; 7 bases are shared with TRBD1. CDR1 is LGHDT and CDR2 is YNNKEL in the germline V gene (reference sequence). This CDR3 is built from 16 residues. V lost 1 base to trimming and J lost 8 bases; unmatched junction nucleotides: 13.

V gene TRBV20-1 combines with J gene TRBJ2-7; D is unclear. The length of the CDR3 is 10 residues. V was cut by 3 bases and J by 4 bases, with 4 bases left in between. CDR1 and CDR2 from the germline V gene are DFQATT and SNEGSKA (reference sequence). The CDR3 here is CSASTYEQYF. CDR3 nucleotide sequence: TGCAGTGCTAGTACTTACGAGCAGTACTTC.

This clonotype was observed a few times. The V gene is TRBV19, the J gene TRBJ2-4; 8 nucleotides line up with TRBD2. CDR1 is LNHDA, CDR2 SQIVND, per germline (reference sequence). The ends lost 4 bases at V and 0 bases at J; junction bases unmatched: 8. CDR3 length: 17 residues. The chain's CDR3 is CASSTSGFTLAKNIQYF. The CDR3 DNA sequence: TGTGCCAGTAGTACTAGCGGGTTTACACTAGCCAAAAACATTCAGTACTTC.

This rearrangement joins TRBV11-2 to TRBJ2-7; 9 bases align to TRBD2. The CDR3 totals 15 residues. Germline V gives CDR1 SGHAT, CDR2 FQNNGV. The junction had 1 base not matched to a gene; V was cut back by 0 bases and J by 1 base. The CDR3 protein is CASSLEREGSYEQYF. CDR3 DNA sequence: TGTGCCAGCAGCTTAGAGCGGGAGGGGTCCTACGAGCAGTACTTC.

This clonotype was recorded a few times. The chain joins TRBV6-2 or TRBV6-3 to TRBJ2-6, with 9 nucleotides matching TRBD1. Germline values: CDR1 MNHEY, CDR2 SVGEGT. V shed 5 bases and J 1 base; nucleotides not matched to a gene: 9. This CDR3 spans 18 amino acids. CDR3: CASSHGRQGGSGANVLTF. The CDR3 DNA sequence: TGTGCCAGCAGTCACGGGAGACAGGGGGGTTCTGGGGCCAACGTCCTGACTTTC.

The V gene is TRBV20-1, the J gene TRBJ2-2, with 8 bases lining up with TRBD2. Trimming at V came to 1 base and at J to 2 bases, leaving 15 bases not matched to a gene. The germline V gene has CDR1 DFQATT and CDR2 SNEGSKA (reference sequence). The CDR3 has 19 residues. The CDR3 protein is CSARVTRLAGTFNTGELFF. In nucleotides, the CDR3 is TGCAGTGCTAGAGTAACTCGTCTAGCGGGCACCTTTAACACCGGGGAGCTGTTTTTT.

This clonotype was detected a few times. The gene calls are TRBV11-2 and TRBJ1-2; D is undetermined. Germline CDR1 and CDR2: SGHAT and FQNNGV. The ends were cut back, 5 bases at V and 2 bases at J, with 9 bases in the middle. This CDR3 spans 13 amino acids. CDR3 nucleotides: TGTGCCAGCAGCCGCGAACGAAACTATGGCTACACCTTC. This encodes CASSRERNYGYTF.

This clonotype showed up just a few times. DNA of the CDR3: TGTGCCAGCAGTTCAGGACTCACGAGCACTGAAGCTTTCTTT. Its translation is CASSSGLTSTEAFF. The rearrangement joins TRBV27 to TRBJ1-1; no definite D call. The germline V gene has CDR1 MNHEY and CDR2 SMNVEV (reference sequence). The CDR3 runs 14 residues. The V and J ends lost 4 bases and 4 bases respectively, with 13 bases between them.

CDR3 DNA sequence: TGCAGCGTTGAAGTTAGCGGCCCTTACAATGAGCAGTTCTTC. Translating it yields CSVEVSGPYNEQFF. The chain joins TRBV29-1 to TRBJ2-1, with a tentative D call TRBD2 (6 bases). V was shortened by 1 base and J by 4 bases, with 11 bases between the two germline ends. This CDR3 spans 14 amino acids. From germline, CDR1 is SQVTM and CDR2 ANQGSEA.

CDR3 nucleotides: TGCAGTGCCTGGACACAATACAATGAGCAGTTCTTC. Amino acid sequence: CSAWTQYNEQFF. This rearrangement joins TRBV20-1 to TRBJ2-1; tentative D call: TRBD1 (5 bases). The germline V gene encodes CDR1 DFQATT and CDR2 SNEGSKA (reference sequence). Between the trimmed V and J ends, which lost 6 bases and 4 bases, there was a span of 10 bases. This CDR3 spans 12 amino acids.